This record covers a single TCR beta chain. Repertoires were generated with immunoSEQ multiplex PCR, while TCRdb's copy carries only in-frame clones and drops some. Of some 430,000 clones listed, about 90% are singletons. This sample was included in a study of blood T cell repertoires in COVID-19. Study in general: Sources were T cells, B-cell-depleted T cells, or PBMCs; the material itself was cDNA or gDNA.

Participants came from some 23 US areas, aged about 18 to 100 years. Allocation to cohorts depended on clinical history reported by the participants. Specimen: PBMCs or T cells enriched from blood (not recorded which). The source of this sequence is a man aged 18 to 29 who had recovered from COVID-19.

Here the CDR3 reads CASTPPVGGLENTEAFF. The DNA for the CDR3 is TGTGCCAGCACCCCCCCGGTAGGAGGGTTAGAGAACACTGAAGCTTTCTTT. This sequence joins TRBV28 and TRBJ1-1, with no clear D. The CDR3 is 17 amino acids. CDR1 is MDHEN, CDR2 SYDVKM, per germline. The V and J ends lost 7 bases and 1 base respectively, with 22 bases between them.